Described below is a single TCR beta chain sequence and its context. The antigen is undetermined. These data belong to a study of post-analysis software for immune sequencing data. Study overall: Relapsing-remitting, secondary progressive and progressive-relapsing forms made up the multiple sclerosis disease courses. Notes on the study in general: Samples sharing a preparation batch grouped tightly together when assessed by F measure. Multiple sclerosis patients showed significantly lower normalized Chao1 diversity than controls did. In patients, TRBV5-6, TRBV5-1 and TRBV20-1 belonged to roughly five TRBV segments found more frequently than in controls.

V was shortened by 0 bases and J by 0 bases, with 9 bases between the two germline ends. The CDR3 spans 15 residues. Germline values: CDR1 SGHVS, CDR2 FQNEAQ. Each TCR beta cDNA library carried unique molecular identifiers. There were roughly 0.95 to 10 million T cells, and 510,000 or so cDNA molecules came from them. TCRdb re-called the PCR reads through MiXCR, storing one row per CDR3 protein. The sample includes around 500,000 distinct CDR3 sequences, less than 40% of them seen just once. The rearrangement links TRBV7-8 to TRBJ2-7, with D possibly called TRBD1 or TRBD2 (5 bases each). The receptor was isolated from a girl aged 2-17 years with multiple sclerosis. The specimen sequenced was blood. CDR3 DNA sequence: TGTGCCAGCAGCTTAGCCGGGACCTCCTCCTACGAGCAGTACTTC. The encoded protein is CASSLAGTSSYEQYF.